The clone carrying this TCR beta chain was found a few times. Antigen specificity is unknown. The sample is drawn from a study of T-cell memory formation after mild COVID-19. Regarding the study as a whole: Pre-infection memory contained some responding clones, which suggested that cross-reactive memory had joined.

TCRdb fed the 5' RACE reads into MiXCR, producing one record per CDR3 protein. The table has hundreds of thousands of distinct CDR3 sequences, about a sixth seen once; the top ten hold around 12%. Germline values: CDR1 SGHVS, CDR2 FQNEAQ. With 5 bases clipped from V and 4 bases from J, the junction kept 8 bases outside the gene matches. The CDR3 length is 15 residues. This sequence originates from an adult woman who had mild COVID-19 (a few samples of this study predate the infection). Cell type and time point are not known. The chain employs TRBV7-8 and TRBJ2-7; 10 nucleotides align to TRBD2. The sequencing input was PBMCs or a T cell subset sorted from them (not recorded which). Here the CDR3 DNA reads TGTGCCAGCAGCAATCTAGCGGGAGTTTCGTACGAGCAGTACTTC. Its translation: CASSNLAGVSYEQYF.